This TCR beta chain is from a study of shared clonotypes between healthy human individuals. Whole-study context: Each donor had three CD4 naive, three CD4 memory, two CD8 naive and one CD8 memory plate.

Notes on the study in general: Sequencing depth was predicted to influence how clonotypes are shared among donors.

Regarding this clone: Its antigen is not identified.

Some clones are missing from TCRdb's copy, which holds only in-frame ones; the method was immunoSEQ multiplex PCR. The sample has hundreds of thousands of clones; approximately 74% are singletons. Source material: memory CD4+ T cells sorted from blood. Subset noted: CD45RA-negative fraction. The clonotype comes from a woman in her twenties or thirties in good health.

CDR3 in DNA: TGTGCCAGCAGCTTTCTCTACGAGCAGTACTTC. The encoded protein is CASSFLYEQYF. The chain combines TRBV5-4 with TRBJ2-7; D call uncertain. Deletions cut 2 bases from V and 3 bases from J, with 3 bases between. Germline-derived CDR1 and CDR2 are SGHNT and YYREEE (reference sequence). CDR3 size: 11 residues.